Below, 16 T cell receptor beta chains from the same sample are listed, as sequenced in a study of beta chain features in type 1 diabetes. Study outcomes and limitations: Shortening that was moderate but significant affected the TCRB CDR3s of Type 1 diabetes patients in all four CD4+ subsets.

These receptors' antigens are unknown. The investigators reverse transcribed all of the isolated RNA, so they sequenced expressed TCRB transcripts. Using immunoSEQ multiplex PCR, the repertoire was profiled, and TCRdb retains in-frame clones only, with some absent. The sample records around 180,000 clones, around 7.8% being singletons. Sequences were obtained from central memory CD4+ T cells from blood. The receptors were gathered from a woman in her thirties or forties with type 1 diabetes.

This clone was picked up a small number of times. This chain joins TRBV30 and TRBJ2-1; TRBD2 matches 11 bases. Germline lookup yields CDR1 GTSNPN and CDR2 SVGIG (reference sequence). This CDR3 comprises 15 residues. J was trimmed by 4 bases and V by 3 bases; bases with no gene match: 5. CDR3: CAWRRTSGLYNEQFF. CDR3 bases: TGTGCCTGGAGGAGGACTAGCGGGTTGTACAATGAGCAGTTCTTC. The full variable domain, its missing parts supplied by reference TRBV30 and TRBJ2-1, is SQTIHQWPATLVQPVGSPLSLECTVEGTSNPNLYWYRQAAGRGLQLLFYSVGIGQISSEVPQNLSASRPQDRQFILSSKKLLLSDSGFYLCAWRRTSGLYNEQFFGPGTRLTVL.

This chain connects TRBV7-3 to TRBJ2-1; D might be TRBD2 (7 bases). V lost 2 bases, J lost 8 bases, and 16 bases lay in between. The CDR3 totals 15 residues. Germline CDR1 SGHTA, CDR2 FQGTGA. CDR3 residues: CASSLVRGAAHEQFF. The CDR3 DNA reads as TGTGCCAGCAGCTTAGTCCGGGGGGCCGCCCATGAGCAGTTCTTC.

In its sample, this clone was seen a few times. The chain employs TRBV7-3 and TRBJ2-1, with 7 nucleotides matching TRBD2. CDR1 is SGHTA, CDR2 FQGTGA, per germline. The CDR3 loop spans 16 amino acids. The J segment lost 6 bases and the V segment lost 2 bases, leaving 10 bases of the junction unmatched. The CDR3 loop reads CASSLSPAGRGNEQFF. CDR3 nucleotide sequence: TGTGCCAGCAGCTTATCCCCAGCTGGGAGGGGCAATGAGCAGTTCTTC.

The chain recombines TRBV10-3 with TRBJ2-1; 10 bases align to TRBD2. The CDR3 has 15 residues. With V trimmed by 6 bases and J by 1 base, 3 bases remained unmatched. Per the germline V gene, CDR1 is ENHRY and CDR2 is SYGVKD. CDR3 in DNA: TGTGCCATCAGATTTAGCGGGGGGTCCTACAATGAGCAGTTCTTC. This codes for CAIRFSGGSYNEQFF.

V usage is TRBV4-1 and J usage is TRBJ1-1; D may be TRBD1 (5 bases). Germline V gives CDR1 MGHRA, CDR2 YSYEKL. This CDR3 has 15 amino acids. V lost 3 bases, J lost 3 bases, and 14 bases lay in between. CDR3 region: CASSQGSREDTEAFF. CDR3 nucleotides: TGCGCCAGCAGCCAGGGTTCCAGGGAGGACACTGAAGCTTTCTTT.

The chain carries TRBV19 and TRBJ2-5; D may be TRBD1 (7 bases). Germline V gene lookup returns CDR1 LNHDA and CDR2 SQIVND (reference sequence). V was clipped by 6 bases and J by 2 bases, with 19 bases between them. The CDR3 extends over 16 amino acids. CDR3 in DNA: TGTGCCAGTAGACCCCGAGGAGGGGACAGTCAAGAGACCCAGTACTTC. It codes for CASRPRGGDSQETQYF.

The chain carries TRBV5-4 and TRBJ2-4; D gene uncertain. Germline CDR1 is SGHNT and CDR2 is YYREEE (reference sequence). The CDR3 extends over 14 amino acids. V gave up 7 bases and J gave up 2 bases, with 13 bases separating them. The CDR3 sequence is CASSPPNPKNIQYF. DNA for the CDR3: TGTGCCAGCTCCCCCCCAAATCCCAAAAACATTCAGTACTTC.

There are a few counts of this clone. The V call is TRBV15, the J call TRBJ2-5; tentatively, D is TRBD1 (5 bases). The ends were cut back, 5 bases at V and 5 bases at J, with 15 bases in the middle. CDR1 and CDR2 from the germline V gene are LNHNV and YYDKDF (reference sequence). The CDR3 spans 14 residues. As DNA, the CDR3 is TGTGCCACCAGCTACCCAGGGTTGGAGGAGACCCAGTACTTC. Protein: CATSYPGLEETQYF.

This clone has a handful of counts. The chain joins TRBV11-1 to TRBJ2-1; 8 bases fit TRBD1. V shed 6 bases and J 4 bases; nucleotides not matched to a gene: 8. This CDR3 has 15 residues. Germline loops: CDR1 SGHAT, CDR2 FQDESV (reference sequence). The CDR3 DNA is TGTGCCAGCAGGGACAGGGTAAACCTTTACAATGAGCAGTTCTTC. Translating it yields CASRDRVNLYNEQFF.

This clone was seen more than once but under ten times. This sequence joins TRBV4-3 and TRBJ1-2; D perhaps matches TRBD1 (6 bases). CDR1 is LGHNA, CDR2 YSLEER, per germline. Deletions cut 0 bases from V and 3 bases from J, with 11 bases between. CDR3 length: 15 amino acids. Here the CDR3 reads CASSQDGDIHYGYTF. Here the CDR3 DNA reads TGCGCCAGCAGCCAAGATGGGGACATTCACTATGGCTACACCTTC.

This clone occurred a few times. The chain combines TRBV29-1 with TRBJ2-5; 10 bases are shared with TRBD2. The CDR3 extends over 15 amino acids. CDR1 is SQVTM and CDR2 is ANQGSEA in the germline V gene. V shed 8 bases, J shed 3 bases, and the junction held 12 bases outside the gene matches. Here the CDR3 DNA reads TGCAGCTTCAAATTTACTAGCGGGGTCGAAGAGACCCAGTACTTC. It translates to CSFKFTSGVEETQYF. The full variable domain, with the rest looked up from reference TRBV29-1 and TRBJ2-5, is SAVISQKPSRDICQRGTSLTIQCQVDSQVTMMFWYRQQPGQSLTLIATANQGSEATYESGFVIDKFPISRPNLTFSTLTVSNMSPEDSSIYLCSFKFTSGVEETQYFGPGTRLLVL.

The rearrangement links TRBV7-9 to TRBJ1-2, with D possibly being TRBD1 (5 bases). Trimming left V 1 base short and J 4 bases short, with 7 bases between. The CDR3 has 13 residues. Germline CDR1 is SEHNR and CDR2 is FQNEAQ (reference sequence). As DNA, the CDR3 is TGTGCCAGCAGCTTAGGACAGCCCTATGGCTACACCTTC. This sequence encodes CASSLGQPYGYTF.

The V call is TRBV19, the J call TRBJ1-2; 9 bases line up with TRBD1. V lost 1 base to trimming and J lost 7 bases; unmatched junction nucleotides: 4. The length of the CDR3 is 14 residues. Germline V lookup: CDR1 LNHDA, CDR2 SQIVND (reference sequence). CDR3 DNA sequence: TGTGCCAGTAGTATAGCCGCGGACAGGGGTGGCTACACCTTC. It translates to CASSIAADRGGYTF. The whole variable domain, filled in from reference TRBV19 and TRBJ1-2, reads DGGITQSPKYLFRKEGQNVTLSCEQNLNHDAMYWYRQDPGQGLRLIYYSQIVNDFQKGDIAEGYSVSREKKESFPLTVTSAQKNPTAFYLCASSIAADRGGYTFGSGTRLTVV.

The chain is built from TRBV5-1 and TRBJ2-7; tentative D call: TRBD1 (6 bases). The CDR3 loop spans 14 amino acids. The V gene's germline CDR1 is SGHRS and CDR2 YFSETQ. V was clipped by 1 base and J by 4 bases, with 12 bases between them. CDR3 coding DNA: TGCGCCAGCAGCTTGTCGCAGGGGAATTACGAGCAGTACTTC. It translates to CASSLSQGNYEQYF.

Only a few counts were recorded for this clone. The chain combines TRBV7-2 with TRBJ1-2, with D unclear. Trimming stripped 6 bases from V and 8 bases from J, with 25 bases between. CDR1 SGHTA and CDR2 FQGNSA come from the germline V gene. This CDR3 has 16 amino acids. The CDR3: CASSSMGGGRREGYTF. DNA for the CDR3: TGTGCCAGCAGTTCAATGGGAGGCGGGCGCCGCGAAGGCTACACCTTC.

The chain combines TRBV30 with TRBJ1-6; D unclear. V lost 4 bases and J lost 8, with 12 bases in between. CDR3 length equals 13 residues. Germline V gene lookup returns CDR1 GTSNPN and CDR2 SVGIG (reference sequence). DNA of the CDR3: TGTGCCTGGAAGACACGTTGGGATTCACCCCTCCACTTT. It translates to CAWKTRWDSPLHF.